A selection of T cell receptor beta chains follows, all from one sample in a study of blood T cell repertoires in COVID-19. Generated by immunoSEQ multiplex PCR, the TCRdb table keeps only in-frame clones and is missing some. This sample has 200,000 to 300,000 clones, with approximately 80% found just once. The source material was peripheral blood. These receptors were taken from an elderly woman with acute or convalescent COVID-19. Each CDR3 is given with its conserved first and last residue. The D gene is left open where the match is weak. The listing skips clone size in some rows; elsewhere it reads once, few, many or a size class.

D: .
V: TRBV28
J: TRBJ2-5
size: many
CDR3: CASSLSGGRGQETQYF
DNA: TGTGCCAGCAGTTTATCGGGGGGCAGGGGCCAAGAGACCCAGTACTTC

D: TRBD1
V: TRBV23-1
J: TRBJ1-2
size: .
CDR3: CASSQSDTGGEFYYGYTF
DNA: TGCGCCAGCAGTCAATCGGACACAGGGGGCGAGTTCTACTATGGCTACACCTTC

D: .
V: TRBV28
J: TRBJ1-6
size: .
CDR3: CASTTGGSSYNSPLHF
DNA: TGTGCCAGCACAACGGGGGGAAGCTCCTATAATTCACCCCTCCACTTT

D: .
V: TRBV5-6
J: TRBJ1-3
size: .
CDR3: CASSLDNAGNTIYF
DNA: TGTGCCAGCAGCTTGGACAATGCTGGAAACACCATATATTTT

D: TRBD1
V: TRBV27
J: TRBJ2-3
size: few
CDR3: CASSPTTGIWLPDTQYF
DNA: TGTGCCAGCAGTCCAACGACAGGGATTTGGCTCCCAGATACGCAGTATTTT

D: TRBD1
V: TRBV30
J: TRBJ1-5
size: .
CDR3: CAWSTGVDQPQHF
DNA: TGTGCCTGGAGCACAGGGGTAGATCAGCCCCAGCATTTT

D: .
V: TRBV3-1/TRBV3-2
J: TRBJ1-3
size: .
CDR3: CASSQDWWGAGNTIYF
DNA: TGTGCCAGCAGCCAAGATTGGTGGGGGGCTGGAAACACCATATATTTT

D: .
V: TRBV20-1
J: TRBJ2-3
size: once
CDR3: CSASRGGILADTQYF
DNA: TGCAGTGCTAGTAGGGGGGGGATTCTCGCAGATACGCAGTATTTT

D: TRBD1
V: TRBV2
J: TRBJ1-1
size: many
CDR3: CASSETGGWTEAFF
DNA: TGTGCCAGCAGTGAAACAGGGGGCTGGACTGAAGCTTTCTTT

D: .
V: TRBV5-4
J: TRBJ1-5
size: .
CDR3: CASSLDGTGGQPQHF
DNA: TGTGCCAGCAGCTTGGATGGGACGGGGGGTCAGCCCCAGCATTTT

D: .
V: TRBV6-2/TRBV6-3
J: TRBJ2-3
size: .
CDR3: CASSYGMGDTDTQYF
DNA: TGTGCCAGCAGTTACGGCATGGGAGATACAGATACGCAGTATTTT

D: TRBD1
V: TRBV2
J: TRBJ1-5
size: .
CDR3: CASSIQGASNQPQHF
DNA: TGTGCCAGCAGTATACAGGGGGCCAGCAATCAGCCCCAGCATTTT

D: .
V: TRBV30
J: TRBJ1-1
size: .
CDR3: CAWSVQENTEAFF
DNA: TGTGCCTGGAGTGTACAGGAGAACACTGAAGCTTTCTTT

D: .
V: TRBV29-1
J: TRBJ1-2
size: .
CDR3: CSVEAPGGYGYTF
DNA: TGCAGCGTTGAGGCGCCGGGGGGCTATGGCTACACCTTC

D: TRBD2
V: TRBV18
J: TRBJ2-5
size: .
CDR3: CASSPADGGIQETQYF
DNA: TGTGCCAGCTCACCGGCCGACGGGGGGATTCAAGAGACCCAGTACTTC

D: .
V: TRBV28
J: TRBJ1-3
size: .
CDR3: CASSLGRVSDTIYF
DNA: TGTGCCAGCAGTTTAGGCAGGGTTAGTGACACCATATATTTT

D: TRBD2
V: TRBV7-9
J: TRBJ2-2
size: .
CDR3: CASSFVAGGPTGELFF
DNA: TGTGCCAGCAGCTTCGTAGCGGGGGGGCCCACCGGGGAGCTGTTTTTT

D: .
V: TRBV15
J: TRBJ1-2
size: .
CDR3: CATSRDGGQYGYTF
DNA: TGTGCCACCAGCAGAGATGGTGGGCAGTATGGCTACACCTTC

D: .
V: TRBV6-6
J: TRBJ2-7
size: .
CDR3: CASTGYYEQYF
DNA: TGTGCCAGCACAGGTTATTACGAGCAGTACTTC

D: .
V: TRBV2
J: TRBJ2-2
size: once
CDR3: CASSELGQGVYPNTGELFF
DNA: TGTGCCAGCAGTGAGTTGGGACAAGGGGTTTATCCGAACACCGGGGAGCTGTTTTTT

D: .
V: TRBV7-2
J: TRBJ2-5
size: .
CDR3: CASSSTMTPGTQYF
DNA: TGTGCCAGCAGCTCAACAATGACTCCGGGGACCCAGTACTTC

D: .
V: TRBV28
J: TRBJ1-1
size: once
CDR3: CASSFSAVAFF
DNA: TGTGCCAGCAGCTTCTCAGCGGTAGCTTTCTTT

D: .
V: TRBV2
J: TRBJ1-5
size: .
CDR3: CASTGTGRNQPQHF
DNA: TGTGCCAGCACGGGAACTGGTCGCAATCAGCCCCAGCATTTT

D: .
V: TRBV11-2
J: TRBJ1-2
size: .
CDR3: CASSNSGGVGYGYTF
DNA: TGTGCCAGCAGCAACTCGGGGGGGGTTGGATATGGCTACACCTTC